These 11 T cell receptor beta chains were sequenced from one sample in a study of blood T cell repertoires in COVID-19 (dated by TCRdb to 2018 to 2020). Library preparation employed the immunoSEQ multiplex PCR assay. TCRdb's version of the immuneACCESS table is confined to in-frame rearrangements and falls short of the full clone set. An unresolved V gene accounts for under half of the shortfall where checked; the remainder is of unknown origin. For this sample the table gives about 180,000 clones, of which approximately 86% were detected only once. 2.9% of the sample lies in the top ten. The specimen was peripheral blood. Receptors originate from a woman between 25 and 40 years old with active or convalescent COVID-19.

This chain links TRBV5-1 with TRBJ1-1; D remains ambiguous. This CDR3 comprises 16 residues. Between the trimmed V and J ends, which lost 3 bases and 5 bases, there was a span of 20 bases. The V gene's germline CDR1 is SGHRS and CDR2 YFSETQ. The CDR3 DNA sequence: TGCGCCAGCAGCTCGGATATTAGAGGGATTGGGACTGAAGCTTTCTTT. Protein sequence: CASSSDIRGIGTEAFF.

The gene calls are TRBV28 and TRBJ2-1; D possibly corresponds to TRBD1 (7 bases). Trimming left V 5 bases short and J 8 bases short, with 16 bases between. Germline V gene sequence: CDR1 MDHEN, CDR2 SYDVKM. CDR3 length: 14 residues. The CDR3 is CASSQGGSSDEQFF. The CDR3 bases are TGTGCCAGCAGTCAGGGGGGCTCGTCCGATGAGCAGTTCTTC.

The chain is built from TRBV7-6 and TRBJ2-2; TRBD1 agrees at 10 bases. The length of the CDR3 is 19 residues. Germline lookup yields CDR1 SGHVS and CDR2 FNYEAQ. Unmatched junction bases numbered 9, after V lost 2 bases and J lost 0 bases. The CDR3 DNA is TGTGCCAGCAGCTTATCCCGGACAGGGGGTGGTCCGAACACCGGGGAGCTGTTTTTT. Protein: CASSLSRTGGGPNTGELFF.

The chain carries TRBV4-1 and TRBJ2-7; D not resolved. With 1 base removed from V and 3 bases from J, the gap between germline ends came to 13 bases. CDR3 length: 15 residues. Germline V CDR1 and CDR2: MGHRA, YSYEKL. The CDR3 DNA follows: TGCGCCAGCAGCCAAGTACTACGAGATCGCTACGAGCAGTACTTC. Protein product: CASSQVLRDRYEQYF.

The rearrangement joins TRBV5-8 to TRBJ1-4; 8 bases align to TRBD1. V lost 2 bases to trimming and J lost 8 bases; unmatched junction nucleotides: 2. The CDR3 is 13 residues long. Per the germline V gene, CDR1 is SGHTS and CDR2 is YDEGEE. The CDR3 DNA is TGTGCCAGCAGCTTCAGGGGGCGGGAAAAACTGTTTTTT. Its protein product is CASSFRGREKLFF.

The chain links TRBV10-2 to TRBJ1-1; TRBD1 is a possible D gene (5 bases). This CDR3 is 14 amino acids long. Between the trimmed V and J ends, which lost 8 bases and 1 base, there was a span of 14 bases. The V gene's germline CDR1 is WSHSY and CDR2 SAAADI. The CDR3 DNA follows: TGCGCCAGCCATGAGACCGGGGGGAACACTGAAGCTTTCTTT. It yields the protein CASHETGGNTEAFF.

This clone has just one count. DNA for the CDR3: TGTGCCAGCAGCTTAGTGGCAGGGGGCCTAGAAGCTTTCTTT. Protein product: CASSLVAGGLEAFF. The gene calls are TRBV11-2 and TRBJ1-1, with 8 bases lining up with TRBD1. Germline-derived CDR1 and CDR2 are SGHAT and FQNNGV. This CDR3 is built from 14 residues. Trimming removed 1 base from V and 8 bases from J; junction bases left unmatched: 6.

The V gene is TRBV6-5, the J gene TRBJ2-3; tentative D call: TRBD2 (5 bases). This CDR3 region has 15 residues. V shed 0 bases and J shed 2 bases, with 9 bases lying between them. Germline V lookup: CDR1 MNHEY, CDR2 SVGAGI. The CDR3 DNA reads TGTGCCAGCAGTTACTCACTACGGGACACAGATACGCAGTATTTT. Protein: CASSYSLRDTDTQYF.

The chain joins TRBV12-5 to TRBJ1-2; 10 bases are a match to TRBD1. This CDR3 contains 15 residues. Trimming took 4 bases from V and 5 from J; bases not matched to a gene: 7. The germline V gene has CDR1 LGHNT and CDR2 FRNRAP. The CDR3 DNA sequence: TGTGCTAGTGGTTCAACCGGGACAGGGGCTTATGGCTACACCTTC. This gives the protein CASGSTGTGAYGYTF.

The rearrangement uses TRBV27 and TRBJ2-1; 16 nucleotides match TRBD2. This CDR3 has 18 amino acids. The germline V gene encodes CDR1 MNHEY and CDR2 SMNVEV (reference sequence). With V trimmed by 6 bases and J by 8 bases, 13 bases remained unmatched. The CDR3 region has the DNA TGTGCCAGCAGGTTTGCCGGGACTAGCGGGAGGGCCAAAGATGAGCAGTTCTTC. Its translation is CASRFAGTSGRAKDEQFF.

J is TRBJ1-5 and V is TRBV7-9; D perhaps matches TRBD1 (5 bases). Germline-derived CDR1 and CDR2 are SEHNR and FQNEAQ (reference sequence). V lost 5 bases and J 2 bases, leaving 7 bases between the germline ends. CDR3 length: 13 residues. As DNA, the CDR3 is TGTGCCAGCAGCCCGGGGGGCAATCAGCCCCAGCATTTT. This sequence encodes CASSPGGNQPQHF.